This T cell receptor beta chain was observed in a study of T cells after yellow fever vaccination. The study, taken as a whole, reports: In post-booster samples, most primary-vaccination clones reappeared (roughly 96% CD4, 88% CD8).

The CDR3 totals 12 residues. V gave up 7 bases and J gave up 1 base, with 7 bases separating them. Per germline, CDR1 ENHRY and CDR2 SYGVKD. In making TCR cDNA, 5'RACE template switching added a universal primer site and UMIs to it. MiXCR was run by TCRdb on the 5' RACE reads, yielding one entry per CDR3 protein. Of about 310,000 distinct CDR3 sequences in the sample, 3% to 4.5% were seen once. This clonotype was observed at least ten times. The antigen is not known. The TCR comes from a man between 18 and 35 years old who received the YFV17D yellow fever vaccine. The V and J genes are TRBV10-3 and TRBJ1-1; tentatively, D is TRBD1 (5 bases). Source: PBMCs, taken on the day of the yellow fever booster vaccination. CDR3 region: CAIKRGNTEAFF. The DNA for the CDR3 is TGTGCCATCAAAAGGGGGAACACTGAAGCTTTCTTT.